This T cell receptor beta chain was identified during a study of blood T cells in healthy people across ages. General study findings and limits: Samples with more naive T cells showed higher observed beta diversity. Long-lived donors had more naive CD4+ cells and higher diversity than aged donors.

Regarding this clonotype: Its antigen is undetermined.

Through a sample-barcoded 5' primer and a J-beta primer mix, a second PCR was run for roughly 7 to 12 cycles. Researchers report that a template-switch adaptor with 12 random nucleotides tagged each cDNA molecule. Each CDR3 protein gets one entry after TCRdb re-called the 5' RACE reads with MiXCR. This table has 1,800,000 or so distinct CDR3 sequences, about two fifths appearing once. Germline assignment: CDR1 MDHEN and CDR2 SYDVKM. The CDR3 is 15 amino acids. V was cut by 8 bases and J by 1 base, with 18 bases left in between. The chain uses TRBV28 and TRBJ2-7; the D gene is possibly TRBD1 (6 bases). The clonotype comes from a human donor in good health. Sequenced: blood. CDR3 sequence (DNA): TGTGCCAGCTGTGTGGGGGCTTCCTTGTCCTACGAGCAGTACTTC. This gives the protein CASCVGASLSYEQYF.